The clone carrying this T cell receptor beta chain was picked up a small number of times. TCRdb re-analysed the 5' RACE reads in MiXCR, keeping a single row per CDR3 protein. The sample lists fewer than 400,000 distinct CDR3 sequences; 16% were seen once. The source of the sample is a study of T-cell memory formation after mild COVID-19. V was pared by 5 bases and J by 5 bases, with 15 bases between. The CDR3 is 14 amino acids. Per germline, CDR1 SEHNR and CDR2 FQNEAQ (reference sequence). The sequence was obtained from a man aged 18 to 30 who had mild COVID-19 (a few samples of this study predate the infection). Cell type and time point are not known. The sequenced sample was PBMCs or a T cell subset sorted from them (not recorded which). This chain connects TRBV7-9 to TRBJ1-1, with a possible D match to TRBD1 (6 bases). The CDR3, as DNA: TGTGCCAGCAGCCCGTGGACAGTTGATACTGAAGCTTTCTTT. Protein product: CASSPWTVDTEAFF. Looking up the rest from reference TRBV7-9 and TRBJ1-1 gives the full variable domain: DTGVSQNPRHKITKRGQNVTFRCDPISEHNRLYWYRQTLGQGPEFLTYFQNEAQLEKSRLLSDRFSAERPKGSFSTLEIQRTEQGDSAMYLCASSPWTVDTEAFFGQGTRLTVV.